The clone carrying this TCR beta chain has only one observation. This entry belongs to a study of memory CD4+ T cells and cytomegalovirus serostatus. The sort gate was single viable CD3+CD4+CD8-CD45RO+ cells for memory CD4+ T cells. Here immunoSEQ multiplex PCR was the method, and the copy in TCRdb shows in-frame clones only, minus some. Among some 73,000 clones, 60% to 80% were seen once, and the ten largest hold 2.6%. The sequenced sample consisted of memory CD4+ T cells from blood. The clonotype originates from an adult in good health and CMV-seropositive.

In nucleotides, the CDR3 is TGTGCCAGCAGAACCGGGACAGGGAGGACAGATACGCAGTATTTT. Translated, it gives CASRTGTGRTDTQYF. V gene TRBV6-6 combines with J gene TRBJ2-3; 9 positions match TRBD1. The CDR3 totals 15 residues. V shed 6 bases, J shed 3 bases, and the junction held 7 bases outside the gene matches. CDR1 is MNHNY and CDR2 is SVGAGI in the germline V gene (reference sequence).